This T cell receptor (beta chain) was sequenced in a study of blood T cell repertoires in COVID-19. About the study: Spain, Italy and the United States supplied samples that represented acute and convalescent COVID-19. Sources were T cells, B-cell-depleted T cells, or PBMCs; the material itself was cDNA or gDNA.

In the source study's methods: Quantification of nucleated cells was approximated via reference gene primer amplification. Method: immunoSEQ multiplex PCR; TCRdb's copy keeps in-frame clones and lacks some. The DNA was the basis for D and trimming; V, J and clone size are from that table. The sample holds 70,000 or so clones, around 90% seen once. Germline V gene data show CDR1 as MNHEY and CDR2 as SMNVEV (reference sequence). This CDR3 spans 15 amino acids. V was clipped by 0 bases and J by 2 bases, with 10 bases between them. Sequencing input: peripheral blood. This sequence was found in a human donor in a cohort sampled during active COVID-19. This chain links TRBV27 with TRBJ1-2; D gene uncertain. The CDR3 here is CASSLSASGNYGYTF. CDR3 nucleotides: TGTGCCAGCAGTTTATCGGCGTCGGGAAACTATGGCTACACCTTC.